This T cell receptor (beta chain) came from a study of PD-1 blockade in classical Hodgkin lymphoma. Regarding the study as a whole: A significant rise in TCR diversity by C4D1 was seen for CD4+ but not CD8+ cells.

Assay: immunoSEQ multiplex PCR; the TCRdb copy retains only in-frame clones and omits some. The sample lists 100,000 or so clones, over 85% occurring once. As to time point: cycle 4 day 1 (C4D1), after 5 to 7 weeks of nivolumab. Following autologous stem cell transplantation, relapse occurred in every patient, and exposure to brentuximab vedotin varied. Complete response, partial response or progressive disease were the best responses. This CDR3 contains 18 residues. Germline V gene lookup returns CDR1 KGHSH and CDR2 LQKENI. The trim removed 1 base at V and 5 bases at J, leaving 7 bases unmatched. As regards this clone: Its target is not known.

The sequenced sample was peripheral blood mononuclear cells (PBMCs), obtained before the fourth cycle of nivolumab. The chain is built from TRBV18 and TRBJ2-1; TRBD2 aligns across 14 bases. This clonotype originated in a human donor with classical Hodgkin lymphoma. The CDR3 coding sequence is TGTGCCAGCTCACCACTGGGGACTAGCGGGAGTGGAGACAATGAGCAGTTCTTC. It specifies CASSPLGTSGSGDNEQFF.